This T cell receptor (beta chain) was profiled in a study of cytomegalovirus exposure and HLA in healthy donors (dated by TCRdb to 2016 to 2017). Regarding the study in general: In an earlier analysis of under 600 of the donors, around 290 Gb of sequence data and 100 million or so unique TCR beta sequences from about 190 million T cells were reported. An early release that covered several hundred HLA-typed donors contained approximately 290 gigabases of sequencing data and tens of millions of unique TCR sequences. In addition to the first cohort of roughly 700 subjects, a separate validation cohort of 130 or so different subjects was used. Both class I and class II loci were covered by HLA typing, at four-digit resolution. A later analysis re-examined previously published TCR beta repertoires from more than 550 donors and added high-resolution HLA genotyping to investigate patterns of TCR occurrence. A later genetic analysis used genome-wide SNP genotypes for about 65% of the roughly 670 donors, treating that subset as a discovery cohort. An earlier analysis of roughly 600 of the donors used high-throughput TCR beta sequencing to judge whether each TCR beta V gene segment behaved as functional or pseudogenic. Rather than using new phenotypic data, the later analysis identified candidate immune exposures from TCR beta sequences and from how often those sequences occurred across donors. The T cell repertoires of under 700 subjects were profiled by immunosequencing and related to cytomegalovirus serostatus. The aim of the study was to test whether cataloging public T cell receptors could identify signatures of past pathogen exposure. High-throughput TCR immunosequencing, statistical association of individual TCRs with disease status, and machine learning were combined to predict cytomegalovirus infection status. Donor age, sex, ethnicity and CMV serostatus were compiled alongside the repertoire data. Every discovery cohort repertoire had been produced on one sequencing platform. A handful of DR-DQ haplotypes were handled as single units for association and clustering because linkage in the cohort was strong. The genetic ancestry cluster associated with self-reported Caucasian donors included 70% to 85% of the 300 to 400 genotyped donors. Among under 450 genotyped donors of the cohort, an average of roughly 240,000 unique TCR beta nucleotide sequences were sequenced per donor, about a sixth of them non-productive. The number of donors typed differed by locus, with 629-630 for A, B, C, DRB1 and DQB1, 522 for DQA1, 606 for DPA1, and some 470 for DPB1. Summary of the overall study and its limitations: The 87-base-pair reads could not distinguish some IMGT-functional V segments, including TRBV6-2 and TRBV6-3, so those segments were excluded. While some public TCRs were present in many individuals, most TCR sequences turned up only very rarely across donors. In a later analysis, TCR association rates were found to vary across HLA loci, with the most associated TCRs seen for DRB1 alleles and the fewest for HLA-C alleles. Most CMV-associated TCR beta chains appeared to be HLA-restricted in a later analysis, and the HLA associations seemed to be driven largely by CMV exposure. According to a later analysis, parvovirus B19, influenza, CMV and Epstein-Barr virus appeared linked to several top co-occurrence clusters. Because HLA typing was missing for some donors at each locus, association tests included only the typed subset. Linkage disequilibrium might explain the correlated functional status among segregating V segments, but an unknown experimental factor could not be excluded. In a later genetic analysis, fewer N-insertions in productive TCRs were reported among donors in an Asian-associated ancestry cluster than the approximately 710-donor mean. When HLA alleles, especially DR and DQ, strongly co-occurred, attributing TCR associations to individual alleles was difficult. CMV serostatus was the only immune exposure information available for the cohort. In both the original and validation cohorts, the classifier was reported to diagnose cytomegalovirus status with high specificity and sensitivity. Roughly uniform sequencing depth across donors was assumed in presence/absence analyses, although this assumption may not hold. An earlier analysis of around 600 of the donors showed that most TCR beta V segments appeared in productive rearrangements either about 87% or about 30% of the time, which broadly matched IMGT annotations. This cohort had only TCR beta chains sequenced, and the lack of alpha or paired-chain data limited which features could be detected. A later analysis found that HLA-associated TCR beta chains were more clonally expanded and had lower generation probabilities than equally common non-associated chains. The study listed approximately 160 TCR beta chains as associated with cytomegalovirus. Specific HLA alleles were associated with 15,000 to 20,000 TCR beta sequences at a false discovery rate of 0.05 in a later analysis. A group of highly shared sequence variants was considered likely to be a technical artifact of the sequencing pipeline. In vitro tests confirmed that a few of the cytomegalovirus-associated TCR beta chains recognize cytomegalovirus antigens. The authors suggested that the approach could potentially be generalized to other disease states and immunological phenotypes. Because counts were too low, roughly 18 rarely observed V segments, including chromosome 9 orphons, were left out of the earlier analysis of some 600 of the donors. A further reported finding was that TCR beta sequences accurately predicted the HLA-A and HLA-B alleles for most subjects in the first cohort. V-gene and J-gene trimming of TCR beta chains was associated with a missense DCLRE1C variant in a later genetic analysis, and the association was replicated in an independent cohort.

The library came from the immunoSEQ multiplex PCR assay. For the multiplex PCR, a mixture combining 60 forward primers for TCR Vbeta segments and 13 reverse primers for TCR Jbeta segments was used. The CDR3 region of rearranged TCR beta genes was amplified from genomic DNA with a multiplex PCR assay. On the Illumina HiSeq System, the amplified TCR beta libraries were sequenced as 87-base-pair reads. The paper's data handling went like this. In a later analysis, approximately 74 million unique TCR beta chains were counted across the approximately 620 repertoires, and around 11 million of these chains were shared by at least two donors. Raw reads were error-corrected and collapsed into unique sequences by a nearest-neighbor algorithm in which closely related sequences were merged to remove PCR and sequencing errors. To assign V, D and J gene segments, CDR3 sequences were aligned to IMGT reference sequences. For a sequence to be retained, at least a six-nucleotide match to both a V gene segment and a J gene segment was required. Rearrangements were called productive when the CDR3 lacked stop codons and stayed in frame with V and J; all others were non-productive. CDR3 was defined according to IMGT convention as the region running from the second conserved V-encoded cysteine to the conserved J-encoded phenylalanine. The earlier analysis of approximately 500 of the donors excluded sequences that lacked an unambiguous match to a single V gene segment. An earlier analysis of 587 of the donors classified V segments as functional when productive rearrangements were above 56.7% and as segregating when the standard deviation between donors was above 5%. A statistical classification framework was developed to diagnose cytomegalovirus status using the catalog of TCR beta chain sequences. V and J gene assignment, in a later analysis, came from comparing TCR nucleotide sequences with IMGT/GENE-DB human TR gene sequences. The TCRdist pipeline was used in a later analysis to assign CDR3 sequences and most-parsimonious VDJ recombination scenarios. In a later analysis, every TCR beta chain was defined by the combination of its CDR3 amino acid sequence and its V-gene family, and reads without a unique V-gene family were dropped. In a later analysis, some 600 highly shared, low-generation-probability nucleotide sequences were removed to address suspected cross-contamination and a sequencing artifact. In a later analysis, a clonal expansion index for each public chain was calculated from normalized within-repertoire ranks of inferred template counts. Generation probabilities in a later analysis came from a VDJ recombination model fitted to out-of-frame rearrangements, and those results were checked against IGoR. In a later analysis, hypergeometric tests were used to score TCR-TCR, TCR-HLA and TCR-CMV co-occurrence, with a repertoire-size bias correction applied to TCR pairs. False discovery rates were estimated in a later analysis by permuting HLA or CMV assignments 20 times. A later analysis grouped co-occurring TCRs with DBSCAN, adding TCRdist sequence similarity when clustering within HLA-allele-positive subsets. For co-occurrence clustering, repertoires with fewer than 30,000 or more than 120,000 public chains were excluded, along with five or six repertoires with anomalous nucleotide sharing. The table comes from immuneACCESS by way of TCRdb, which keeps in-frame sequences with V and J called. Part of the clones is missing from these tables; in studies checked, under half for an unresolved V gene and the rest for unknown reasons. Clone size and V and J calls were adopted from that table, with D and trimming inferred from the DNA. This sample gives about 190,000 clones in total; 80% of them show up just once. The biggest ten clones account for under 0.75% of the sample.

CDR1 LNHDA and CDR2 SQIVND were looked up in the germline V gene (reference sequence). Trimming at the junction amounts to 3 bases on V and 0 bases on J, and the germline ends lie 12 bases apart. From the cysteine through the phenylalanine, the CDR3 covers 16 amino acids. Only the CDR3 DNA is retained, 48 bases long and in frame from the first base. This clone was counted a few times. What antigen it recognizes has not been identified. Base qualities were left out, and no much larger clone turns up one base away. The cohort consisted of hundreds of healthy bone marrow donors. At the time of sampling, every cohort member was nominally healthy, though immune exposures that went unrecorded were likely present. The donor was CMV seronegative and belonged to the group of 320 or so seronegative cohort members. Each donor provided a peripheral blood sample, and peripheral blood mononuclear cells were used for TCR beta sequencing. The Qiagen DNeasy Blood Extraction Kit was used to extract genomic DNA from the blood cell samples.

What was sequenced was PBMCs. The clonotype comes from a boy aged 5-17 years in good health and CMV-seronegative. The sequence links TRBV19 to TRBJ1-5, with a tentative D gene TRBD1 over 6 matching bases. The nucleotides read TGTGCCAGTAGTATCCCGGCAGGGGTTAGCAATCAGCCCCAGCATTTT. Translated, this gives CASSIPAGVSNQPQHF.